The text below deals with one T cell receptor (beta chain). This entry is derived from a study of blood T cell repertoires in COVID-19. As for the study in general: The United States, Italy and Spain were the sources of the acute and convalescent COVID-19 samples. T cells, B-cell-depleted T cells, or PBMCs provided the cDNA or gDNA that served as material.

Trimming at V came to 4 bases and at J to 6 bases, leaving 7 bases not matched to a gene. The CDR3 covers 14 residues. Germline V gives CDR1 SGHVS, CDR2 FNYEAQ. In the authors' workflow: Estimation of nucleated cell counts was performed using reference gene primer amplification. Sequencing was performed with immunoSEQ multiplex PCR; in TCRdb, only in-frame clones are kept and a portion is missing. The DNA gave D and trimming, while V, J and clone size come from that table. The sample carries about 120,000 clones, 85% to 90% recorded once. The receptor's source is a woman between 45 and 60 years old with acute or convalescent COVID-19. Sequenced material: peripheral blood. The chain carries TRBV7-6 and TRBJ2-7; 9 bases fit TRBD1. The CDR3 sequence: CASSSGTGRSEQYF. The DNA for the CDR3 is TGTGCCAGCAGCTCCGGGACAGGGCGGAGCGAGCAGTACTTC.